The clone carrying this TCR beta chain was seen ten or more times. This specimen comes from a study of early T cells in non-severe SARS-CoV-2 infection. Study context: Sequenced material consisted of bulk RNA (from unsorted whole blood), and chains were unpaired.

V was cut by 0 bases and J by 0 bases, with 22 bases left in between. The CDR3 consists of 20 residues. Germline-derived CDR1 and CDR2 are SGHTA and FQGTGA. Using its own MiXCR run on the 5' RACE reads, TCRdb lists one record per CDR3 protein. The sample contains under 35,000 distinct CDR3 sequences, roughly 7.2% of which appear only once. The sequencing sample was made of whole blood. V is TRBV7-3 and J is TRBJ2-3, with D unresolved. This sequence originates from an adult who was a healthcare worker with PCR-confirmed SARS-CoV-2 infection or an uninfected control (not recorded which). The CDR3 region has the DNA TGTGCCAGCAGCTTAACTTCCGTTTCCCGGCAATCAAAGAGCACAGATACGCAGTATTTT. The encoded protein is CASSLTSVSRQSKSTDTQYF.